This TCR beta chain was sequenced in a study of shared clonotypes between healthy human individuals (dated by TCRdb to the early 2020s). Turning to the overall study: The cohort included three men and a couple of women between 18 and 49 years of age. Libraries were prepared and TCR repertoires were sequenced by different laboratories using diverse techniques, in order to increase sequencing depth and limit assay-specific biases. For each donor, three plates each were used for CD4 naive and CD4 memory, two plates were used for CD8 naive, and one plate was used for CD8 memory. To estimate repertoire size and how much clonotype sharing occurs between individuals, the study deeply sequenced the blood TCR repertoires of 5 or 6 healthy adults. Each donor's leukapheresis produced roughly between roughly 0.85 and 10 billion PBMCs. What the work shows at the level of the full study, not this receptor alone: The small number of donors limited the genetic and exposure-history diversity represented. Larger estimated clonotype richness was generally found for naive subsets than for memory subsets. Sampling was restricted to blood, and TCR repertoires in tissues likely differ from the TCR repertoires found in blood. Compared with non-shared clonotypes, the clonotypes found in all four sorted-subset donors had higher generation probabilities. Rarefaction of sorted-subset datasets indicated incomplete sequencing despite the large sequencing depth. When a few donors were compared, the shared fraction of clonotypes was 5% to 6.5% for naive CD4, roughly 3.4% for naive CD8, more than 2% for memory CD4, and around 0.4% for memory CD8. Pairwise subsampling indicated that sequencing depth was expected to affect the degree of clonotype sharing among donors.

TCR CDR3 regions were amplified from genomic DNA by multiplex PCR using the deep immunoSEQ assay. Extracted genomic DNA from each cell subset was spread evenly across all wells of several immunoSEQ 96-well plates, with each plate serving as a replicate. Each replicate PCR for sorted subsets received about 200 ng genomic DNA, equal to 30,000 or so T cell genomes. Purified libraries were quantified with a Qubit 3.0 fluorometer, sized on a Bioanalyzer 2100, and re-quantified with the KAPA Library Quantification kit. A separate single-read 150-cycle Illumina NextSeq 550 flow cell was used to sequence each immunoSEQ 96-well plate. Per the source publication's procedure: Because the immunoSEQ output included only junctional sequences and no quality scores, the filtering could not be the same as the filtering used for full-length reads. Sequences were annotated with PyIR, a Python wrapper for IgBLAST v1.9, using IMGT germline references to assign V/J genes and CDR3. Reads were filtered out if the reads had weak V/J assignments (E-value above 1e-6), no CDR3, stop codons, out-of-frame junctions, or ambiguous translated residues. A V3J clonotype was defined by an identical inferred V gene, J gene, and CDR3 amino acid sequence. The percentage overlap between two repertoires was calculated by dividing the number of shared unique clonotypes by the size of the smaller repertoire. Richness of each repertoire was evaluated using RTK rarefaction, the Chao1 estimator, and Recon v2.1 estimates of unobserved clonotypes. Generation probabilities were computed with OLGA for all TCRbeta clonotypes obtained by the gDNA method from a few donors. TCRdb's version of the immuneACCESS table is confined to in-frame rearrangements and falls short of the full clone set. An unresolved V gene accounts for under half of the shortfall where checked; the remainder is of unknown origin. V and J calls and clone size are as listed in that table; D and trimming were resolved from the DNA. The sample includes approximately 650,000 clones, with less than 97% observed a single time. Around 0.097% of the sample lies in the top ten.

The CDR3 contains 15 residues, cysteine and phenylalanine counted. Only CDR3 DNA is held: 45 bases, read in frame from base 1. Relative to germline, V is missing 4 bases and J is missing 6 bases, with 7 bases of the junction outside any gene match. The germline V gene gives CDR1 as MDHEN and CDR2 as SYDVKM. CD8 naive samples consisted of CD45RO-negative cells that were positively selected for CCR7, yielding a CD45RA+CCR7+ population without TemRA cells. Donors were healthy HIV-negative adults with no recently reported acute infections or vaccinations. Every donor was a Caucasian adult living in Nashville, Tennessee, USA. Blood was collected by leukapheresis, and PBMCs were isolated by Ficoll-Histopaque density gradient centrifugation and then cryopreserved in liquid nitrogen vapor phase. Analytical flow cytometry was used to check the purity and quantity of every magnetically sorted T cell population. Each sorted fraction had its genomic DNA isolated and then quantified by UV absorbance on a Nanodrop 2000c.

A note on this clone: Its specific antigen is unknown. No quality values exist for individual bases; no much larger clone is one base distant.

The receptor chain draws on TRBV28 and TRBJ1-5, and TRBD1 matches 9 of the central bases. This clonotype was sampled from a woman aged 25 to 39 in good health. Sequencing was performed on naive CD8+ T cells sorted from blood. The sample's cell subset or site label, in plain terms: CD45RA+CCR7+. The sequence in DNA is TGTGCCAGCAGTTACCTACAGGGGGCGGTTCAGCCCCAGCATTTT. Its translation is CASSYLQGAVQPQHF.